This T cell receptor beta chain was captured by sequencing in a study of T cell repertoires in cytomegalovirus infection. Background on the study: Public TCR beta signatures were indicative of both CMV infection and a matching HLA type.

TCRdb re-called the reads with MiXCR, one entry per CDR3 protein. Found here are hundreds of thousands of distinct CDR3 sequences, roughly 15% of them singletons; the top ten hold approximately 12%. The CDR3 covers 15 residues. Germline V gene sequence: CDR1 MNHEY, CDR2 SVGEGT. Trimming took 6 bases from V and 5 from J, leaving 18 bases between them. General study points: The cumulative frequency of public TCR beta families distinguished individuals who carried CMV together with the relevant HLA. CMV-specific HLA-C-restricted TCR beta clonotypes dominated the ex vivo response.

This clonotype turned up a few times. The antigen is unknown. What was sequenced was PBMCs. The rearrangement uses TRBV6-2 or TRBV6-3 and TRBJ2-3; D may be TRBD2 (6 bases). This clonotype was obtained from a human donor in good health (CMV status not recorded). Some clones in this sample may be carry-over from other donors' samples. The CDR3 reads CASSPLGGDGDTQYF. CDR3 bases: TGTGCCAGCAGCCCCCTGGGCGGGGATGGAGATACGCAGTATTTT.